A selection of T cell receptor beta chains follows, all from one sample in a study of OX40 agonist ivuxolimab in advanced cancers. TCRdb's table, derived via immunoSEQ multiplex PCR, lists solely in-frame clones and lacks some. The data hold roughly 75,000 clones, with less than 90% observed a single time. This specimen consisted of CD4+ or CD8+ T cells sorted from blood, obtained in a trial of the OX40 agonist ivuxolimab. The source of these receptors is an adult with an advanced solid tumor such as melanoma, head and neck, liver or kidney cancer. Each CDR3 is given with its conserved first and last residue. The D gene is left open where the match is weak. Not every row has a clone size; where given, it reads once, few, many or a size class.

j_gene	v_gene	d_gene	abundance	len	CDR3nt	CDR3aa
TRBJ1-1	TRBV19	-	-	15	TGTGCCAGTAGTCCCCACGTTGGATGGAACACTGAAGCTTTCTTT	CASSPHVGWNTEAFF
TRBJ2-7	TRBV7-2	TRBD1	-	16	TGTGCCAGCAGCTTACAGCTGACAGGGGCCTCCTACGAGCAGTACTTC	CASSLQLTGASYEQYF
TRBJ2-1	TRBV14	TRBD2	-	20	TGTGCCAGCAGCCAAAGGAGCCAGGGACTAGCGGTCATCTCCTACAATGAGCAGTTCTTC	CASSQRSQGLAVISYNEQFF
TRBJ2-7	TRBV9	-	-	14	TGTGCCAGCAGCTCGGCAGGGGCAGACTACGAGCAGTACTTC	CASSSAGADYEQYF
TRBJ1-3	TRBV2	-	once	13	TGTGCCAGCAGTAACGGGGAAGGAAACACCATATATTTT	CASSNGEGNTIYF
TRBJ1-4	TRBV27	TRBD1	once	12	TGTGCCAGCGGCAGGGGGCGTCAAAAACTGTTTTTT	CASGRGRQKLFF
TRBJ2-5	TRBV6-5	-	-	14	TGTGCCAGCAGCAGGGGGGGCTCACAAGAGACCCAGTACTTC	CASSRGGSQETQYF
TRBJ1-4	TRBV5-1	-	-	13	TGCGCCAGCAGCTTGTTTGGCCAGGAAAAACTGTTTTTT	CASSLFGQEKLFF
TRBJ2-7	TRBV11-3	TRBD1	-	13	TGTGCCAGTGTGGGGGACAGGGACCACGAGCAGTACTTC	CASVGDRDHEQYF
TRBJ1-5	TRBV2	-	-	14	TGTGCCAGCGGTTCTGAAACAGCGAATCAGCCCCAGCATTTT	CASGSETANQPQHF
TRBJ1-5	TRBV4-1	TRBD1	-	16	TGCGCCAGCAGCGACCGGGACAGGGGGAGCAATCAGCCCCAGCATTTT	CASSDRDRGSNQPQHF
TRBJ2-7	TRBV28	TRBD2	-	19	TGTGCCAGCAGCCCGAAAGTGGGACTAGCGGGAGCCCGACCGTACGAGCAGTACTTC	CASSPKVGLAGARPYEQYF
TRBJ2-1	TRBV6-5	-	once	15	TGTGCCAGCAGTCCACCAGGAAGCTCCTACAATGAGCAGTTCTTC	CASSPPGSSYNEQFF
TRBJ2-7	TRBV6-5	-	-	13	TGTGCCAGCAGTTTACGCGGGAACTACGAGCAGTACTTC	CASSLRGNYEQYF
TRBJ2-7	TRBV28	-	-	15	TGTGCCAGCAGTCTCCGACAGGTCGCCTCCTACGAGCAGTACTTC	CASSLRQVASYEQYF
TRBJ1-1	TRBV27	-	-	18	TGTGCCAGCAGTTTAAGTCCGGGTCGGCCTAGAGACATTACTGAAGCTTTCTTT	CASSLSPGRPRDITEAFF
TRBJ2-7	TRBV5-6	-	-	14	TGTGCCAGCAGCTTGGTCGCAGGGACTTACGAGCAGTACTTC	CASSLVAGTYEQYF
TRBJ2-5	TRBV9	-	-	15	TGTGCCAGCAGCGTAGATTGGCCCTGGACAGAGACCCAGTACTTC	CASSVDWPWTETQYF
TRBJ1-5	TRBV10-3	-	-	12	TGTGCCATCAGTGGGACTAATCAGCCCCAGCATTTT	CAISGTNQPQHF
TRBJ1-1	TRBV6-1	-	-	15	TGTGCCAGCAGAGAAACGGGGGGTACGAACACTGAAGCTTTCTTT	CASRETGGTNTEAFF
TRBJ1-2	TRBV15	-	-	17	TGTGCCACCAGCAGAGATCGTAGTCTGGCGGGGACCTATGGCTACACCTTC	CATSRDRSLAGTYGYTF
TRBJ2-1	TRBV10-2	TRBD2	-	14	TGCGCCAGTACCTTAGCGGGAGGTGCAAATGAGCAGTTCTTC	CASTLAGGANEQFF
TRBJ1-1	TRBV13	TRBD1	-	15	TGTGCCAGCAGCCCCCGGGACAGGCCGAACACTGAAGCTTTCTTT	CASSPRDRPNTEAFF
TRBJ2-5	TRBV5-1	-	-	15	TGCGCCAGCAGCTTGGGAGGGACACAACAAGAGACCCAGTACTTC	CASSLGGTQQETQYF
TRBJ2-1	TRBV5-6	-	-	16	TGTGCCAGCAGCTTGCCCGGTGGGAGCAGGGAGAATGAGCAGTTCTTC	CASSLPGGSRENEQFF
TRBJ2-1	TRBV7-6	TRBD2	once	15	TGTGCCAGCAGCTTAGTTGGCGGGAGTATCGATGAGCAGTTCTTC	CASSLVGGSIDEQFF
TRBJ2-7	TRBV6-5	-	-	13	TGTGCCAGCACCGGGGAGGGGGCGTACGAGCAGTACTTC	CASTGEGAYEQYF
TRBJ1-6	TRBV5-1	TRBD1	-	17	TGCGCCAGCAGCTTGAATCACGGGGACAGCCGTGGGTCACCCCTCCACTTT	CASSLNHGDSRGSPLHF
TRBJ2-7	TRBV7-9	TRBD2	-	15	TGTGCCAGCAGCCCGGGACTAGCGGGAGGGTTGAAGCAGTACTTC	CASSPGLAGGLKQYF
TRBJ2-1	TRBV27	-	once	12	TGTGCCAGCAGCCTACTAGGGGATGAGCAGTTCTTC	CASSLLGDEQFF
TRBJ2-7	TRBV18	TRBD2	-	15	TGTGCCAGCTCCCCGGGACTAGCGGGCTCCTACGAGCAGTACTTC	CASSPGLAGSYEQYF
TRBJ1-5	TRBV2	TRBD1	few	14	TGTGCCAGCAGTGAACAGGGGGCGCATCAGCCCCAGCATTTT	CASSEQGAHQPQHF
TRBJ2-3	TRBV5-3	TRBD1	-	14	TGTGCCAGAAGCTTGGGACAGGGGGCAGATACGCAGTATTTT	CARSLGQGADTQYF
TRBJ2-6	TRBV5-4	-	-	16	TGTGCCAGCCGTGGCAGAGGGCACTCTGGGGCCAACGTCCTGACTTTC	CASRGRGHSGANVLTF
TRBJ2-1	TRBV5-1	TRBD1	-	14	TGCGCCAGCAGCACCGGACAGGGGATCACTGAGCAGTTCTTC	CASSTGQGITEQFF
TRBJ2-5	TRBV7-6	TRBD2	-	15	TGTGCCAGCAGCCCATCCCGGGGGGTAGGGGAGACCCAGTACTTC	CASSPSRGVGETQYF
TRBJ2-1	TRBV28	TRBD2	-	16	TGTGCCAGCAGTTTATTAGCGGGAGTGTCCTACAATGAGCAGTTCTTC	CASSLLAGVSYNEQFF
TRBJ2-2	TRBV5-6	-	-	15	TGTGCCAGCAGCTTGGGACAAAGGGGCACCGGGGAGCTGTTTTTT	CASSLGQRGTGELFF
TRBJ2-3	TRBV10-1	-	once	17	TGCGCCAACCTACAATTCGACAGACCGGCTAGCACAGATACGCAGTATTTT	CANLQFDRPASTDTQYF
TRBJ1-1	TRBV6-6	-	-	15	TGTGCCAGCAGTTATGGTGTCAGGGAAAAGACTGAAGCTTTCTTT	CASSYGVREKTEAFF
TRBJ2-1	TRBV30	TRBD2	once	13	TGTGCCTGGAGTGTAGCGGGACCCAATGAGCAGTTCTTC	CAWSVAGPNEQFF
TRBJ2-2	TRBV9	TRBD2	-	19	TGTGCCAGCAGCGACCCCCTCAGTAGCGGGCTATCGAACACCGGGGAGCTGTTTTTT	CASSDPLSSGLSNTGELFF
TRBJ2-1	TRBV5-1	TRBD2	-	13	TGCGCCAGCAGCTCGGGACTAGACAATGAGCAGTTCTTC	CASSSGLDNEQFF
TRBJ2-7	TRBV2	TRBD2	-	15	TGTGCCAGCAGACAAAATAGCGGGAGCTCCTACGAGCAGTACTTC	CASRQNSGSSYEQYF
TRBJ2-1	TRBV7-9	-	-	13	TGTGCCAGCAGCCTGACGGCCCTGAATGAGCAGTTCTTC	CASSLTALNEQFF
TRBJ2-7	TRBV6-6	TRBD2	-	15	TGTGCCAGCAGTTTGGGGGGAGGGCTTCAGTACGAGCAGTACTTC	CASSLGGGLQYEQYF
TRBJ1-2	TRBV29-1	TRBD1	once	15	TGCAGCGTTGAGACAGGGGAAGGAGCTAACTATGGCTACACCTTC	CSVETGEGANYGYTF
TRBJ1-5	TRBV4-1	-	-	14	TGCGCCAGCAGCCAAGATGCCGAGAATCAGCCCCAGCATTTT	CASSQDAENQPQHF
TRBJ1-6	TRBV28	TRBD1	-	18	TGTGCCAGCAGTCCGCTTTGGGACAGGGGGCAAGGGAGTTCGCCCCTCCACTTT	CASSPLWDRGQGSSPLHF
TRBJ2-7	TRBV21-1	-	-	17	TGTGCCAGCAGCAAAAATGTGACTAGCGGGGCCTCCTACGAGCAGTACTTC	CASSKNVTSGASYEQYF
TRBJ2-2	TRBV19	TRBD1	-	16	TGTGCCAGTAGTATAGGGGCAGGGGGACACACCGGGGAGCTGTTTTTT	CASSIGAGGHTGELFF
TRBJ2-7	TRBV7-8	-	-	14	TGTGCCAGCAGCAGGGGGGGGCAGTACTACGAGCAGTACTTC	CASSRGGQYYEQYF
TRBJ2-7	TRBV2	TRBD2	-	13	TGTGCCAGCCGGAGCGGGAGTTCATACGAGCAGTACTTC	CASRSGSSYEQYF
TRBJ2-3	TRBV9	TRBD2	-	15	TGTGCCAGCAGCCCCCTAGCGGGAACCACAGATACGCAGTATTTT	CASSPLAGTTDTQYF
TRBJ2-2	TRBV4-2	TRBD2	-	15	TGTGCCAGCAGCAAGACTAGCGGGATTCCCGGGGAGCTGTTTTTT	CASSKTSGIPGELFF
TRBJ2-7	TRBV10-3	TRBD1	-	14	TGTGCCATCAGTGGGGGACAGGGATGGGCCGAGCAGTACTTC	CAISGGQGWAEQYF
TRBJ2-1	TRBV27	-	once	14	TGTGCCAGCAGTTTTGGGTCTACCTACAATGAGCAGTTCTTC	CASSFGSTYNEQFF
TRBJ2-7	TRBV19	-	few	11	TGTGCCAGTAGTAGCAAATACGAGCAGTACTTC	CASSSKYEQYF
TRBJ2-1	TRBV7-3	-	once	11	TGTGCCAGCAGTAGGGGGAGTGAGCAGTTCTTC	CASSRGSEQFF
TRBJ1-1	TRBV18	-	-	17	TGTGCCAGCTCACCACCGGAAGGAGATAGCGGACGAGGGGAAGCTTTCTTT	CASSPPEGDSGRGEAFF